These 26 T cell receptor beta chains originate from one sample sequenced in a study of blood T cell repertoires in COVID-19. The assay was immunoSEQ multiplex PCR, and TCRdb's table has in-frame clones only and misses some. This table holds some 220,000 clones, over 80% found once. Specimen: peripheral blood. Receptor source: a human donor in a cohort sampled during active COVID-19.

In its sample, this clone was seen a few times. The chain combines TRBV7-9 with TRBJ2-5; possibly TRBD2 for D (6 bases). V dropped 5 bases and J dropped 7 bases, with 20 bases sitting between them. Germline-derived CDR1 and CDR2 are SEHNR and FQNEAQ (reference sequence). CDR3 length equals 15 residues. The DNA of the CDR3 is TGTGCCAGCAGCAACCGGGACTTACTGACGGGGACCCAGTACTTC. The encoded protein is CASSNRDLLTGTQYF. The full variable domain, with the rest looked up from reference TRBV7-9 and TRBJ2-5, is DTGVSQNPRHKITKRGQNVTFRCDPISEHNRLYWYRQTLGQGPEFLTYFQNEAQLEKSRLLSDRFSAERPKGSFSTLEIQRTEQGDSAMYLCASSNRDLLTGTQYFGPGTRLLVL.

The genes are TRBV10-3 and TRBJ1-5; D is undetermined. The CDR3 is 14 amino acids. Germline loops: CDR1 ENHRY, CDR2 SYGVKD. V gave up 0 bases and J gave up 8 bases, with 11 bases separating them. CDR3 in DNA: TGTGCCATCAGTGAGTCGCCGACTCGGAAGCCCCAGCATTTT. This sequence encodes CAISESPTRKPQHF.

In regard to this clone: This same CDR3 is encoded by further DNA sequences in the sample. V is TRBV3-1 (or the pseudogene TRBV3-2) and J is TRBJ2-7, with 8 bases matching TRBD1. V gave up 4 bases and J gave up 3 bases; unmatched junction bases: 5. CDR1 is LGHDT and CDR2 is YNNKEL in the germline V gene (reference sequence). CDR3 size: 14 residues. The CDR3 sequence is CASSPRTGYYEQYF. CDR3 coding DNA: TGTGCCAGCAGCCCACGGACAGGGTACTACGAGCAGTACTTC.

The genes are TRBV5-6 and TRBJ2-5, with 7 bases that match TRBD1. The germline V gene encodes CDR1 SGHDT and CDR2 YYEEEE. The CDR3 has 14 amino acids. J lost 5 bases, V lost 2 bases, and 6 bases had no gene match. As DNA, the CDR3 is TGTGCCAGCAGCTTACAGGGGTTGGCGGAGACCCAGTACTTC. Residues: CASSLQGLAETQYF.

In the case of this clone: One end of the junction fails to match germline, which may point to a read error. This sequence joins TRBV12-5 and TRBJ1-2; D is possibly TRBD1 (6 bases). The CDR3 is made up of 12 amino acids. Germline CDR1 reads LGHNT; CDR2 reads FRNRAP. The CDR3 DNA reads TGTGCTAGTGGCCTCTTTGACCGGGACAAGTTCTTC. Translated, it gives CASGLFDRDKFF.

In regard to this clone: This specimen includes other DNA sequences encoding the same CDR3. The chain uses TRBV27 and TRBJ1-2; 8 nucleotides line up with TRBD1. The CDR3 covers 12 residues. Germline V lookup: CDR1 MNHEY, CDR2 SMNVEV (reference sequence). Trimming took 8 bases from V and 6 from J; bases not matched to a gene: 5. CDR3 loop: CASSGQGNGYTF. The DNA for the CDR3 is TGTGCCAGCTCCGGACAGGGTAATGGCTACACCTTC.

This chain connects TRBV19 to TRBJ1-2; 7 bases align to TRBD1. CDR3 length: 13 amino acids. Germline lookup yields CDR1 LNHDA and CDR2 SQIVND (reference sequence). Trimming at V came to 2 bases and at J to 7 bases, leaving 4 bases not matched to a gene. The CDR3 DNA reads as TGTGCCAGTAGTATATCGACAGGGTCTGGCTACACCTTC. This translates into CASSISTGSGYTF.

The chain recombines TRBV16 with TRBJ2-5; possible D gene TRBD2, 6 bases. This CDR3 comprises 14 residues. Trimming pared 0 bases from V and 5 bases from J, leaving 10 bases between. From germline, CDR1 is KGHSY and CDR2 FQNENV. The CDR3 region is CASSQSGGYETQYF. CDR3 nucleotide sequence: TGTGCCAGCAGCCAATCGGGGGGTTACGAGACCCAGTACTTC.

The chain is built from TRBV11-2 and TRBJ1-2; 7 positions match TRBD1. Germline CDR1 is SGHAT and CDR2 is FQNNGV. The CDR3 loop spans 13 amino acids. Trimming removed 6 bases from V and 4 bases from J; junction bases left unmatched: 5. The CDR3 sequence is CASRKQGTYGYTF. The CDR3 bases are TGTGCCAGCAGGAAACAGGGGACCTATGGCTACACCTTC.

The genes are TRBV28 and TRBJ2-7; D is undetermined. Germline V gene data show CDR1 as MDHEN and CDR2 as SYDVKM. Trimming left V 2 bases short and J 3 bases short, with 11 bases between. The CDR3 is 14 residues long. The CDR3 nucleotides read TGTGCCAGCAGTTTAAGCCAGGCTTACTACGAGCAGTACTTC. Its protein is CASSLSQAYYEQYF.

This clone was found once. For the CDR3, the DNA is TGTGCCAGCACTCGACCCTGGTCGGGGTTGGGCACTGAAGCTTTCTTT. Amino acid sequence: CASTRPWSGLGTEAFF. The chain couples TRBV2 to TRBJ1-1, with unresolved D. Trimming left V 7 bases short and J 4 bases short, with 22 bases between. CDR1 is SNHLY, CDR2 FYNNEI, per germline. The CDR3 spans 16 residues.

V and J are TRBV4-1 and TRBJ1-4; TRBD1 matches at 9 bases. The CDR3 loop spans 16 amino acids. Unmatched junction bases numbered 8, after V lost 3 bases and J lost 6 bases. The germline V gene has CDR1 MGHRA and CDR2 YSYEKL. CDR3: CASSQDPGTGYEKLFF. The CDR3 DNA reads TGCGCCAGCAGCCAGGATCCAGGGACAGGGTATGAAAAACTGTTTTTT.

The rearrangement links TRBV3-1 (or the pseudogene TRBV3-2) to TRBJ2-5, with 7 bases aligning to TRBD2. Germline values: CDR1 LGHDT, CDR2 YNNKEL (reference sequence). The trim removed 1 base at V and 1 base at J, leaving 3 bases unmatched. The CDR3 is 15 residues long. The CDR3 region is CASSQGGGVQETQYF. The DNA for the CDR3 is TGTGCCAGCAGCCAAGGGGGAGGGGTCCAAGAGACCCAGTACTTC.

CDR3 coding DNA: TGTGCCAGCAGTGCAAACTACGCTAGCTCCTACAATGAGCAGTTCTTC. Encoded protein: CASSANYASSYNEQFF. The chain recombines TRBV27 with TRBJ2-1, with unresolved D. Per the germline V gene, CDR1 is MNHEY and CDR2 is SMNVEV (reference sequence). The CDR3 is made up of 16 amino acids. Trimming left V 5 bases short and J 0 bases short, with 14 bases between.

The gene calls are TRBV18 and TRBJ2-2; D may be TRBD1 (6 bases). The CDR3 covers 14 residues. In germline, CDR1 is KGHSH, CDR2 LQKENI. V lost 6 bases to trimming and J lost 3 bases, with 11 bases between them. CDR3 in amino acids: CASSRTVDTGELFF. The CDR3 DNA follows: TGTGCCAGCTCCAGGACAGTAGACACCGGGGAGCTGTTTTTT.

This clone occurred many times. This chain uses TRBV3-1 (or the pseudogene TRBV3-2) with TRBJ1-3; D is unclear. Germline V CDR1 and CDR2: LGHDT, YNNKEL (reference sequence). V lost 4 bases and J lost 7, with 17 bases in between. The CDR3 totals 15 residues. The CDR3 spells CASSPEFSGGNTIYF. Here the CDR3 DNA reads TGTGCCAGCAGCCCAGAATTTTCAGGCGGGAACACCATATATTTT.

As DNA, the CDR3 is TGTGCCAGCAGGTTTTTCGGGGGAGGTTCCGAGCAGTACTTC. This translates into CASRFFGGGSEQYF. The chain combines TRBV2 with TRBJ2-7, with D possibly being TRBD2 (6 bases). Trimming stripped 6 bases from V and 6 bases from J, with 18 bases between. The CDR3 covers 14 residues. Germline V gives CDR1 SNHLY, CDR2 FYNNEI.

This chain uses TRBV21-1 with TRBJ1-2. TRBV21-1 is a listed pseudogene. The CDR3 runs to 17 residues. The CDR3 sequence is CASSKIFVGGANYGYTF. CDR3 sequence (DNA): TGTGCCAGCAGCAAAATATTCGTCGGTGGAGCTAACTATGGCTACACCTTC.

CDR3 sequence (DNA): TGCGCCAGCAGCTTGGGACAGGGGGCACCCAAAAACATTCAGTACTTC. Its protein product is CASSLGQGAPKNIQYF. This chain connects TRBV5-1 to TRBJ2-4, with TRBD1 matching over 10 bases. CDR3 length: 16 residues. CDR1 and CDR2 from the germline V gene are SGHRS and YFSETQ. Trimming cost V 0 bases and J 2 bases; bases outside gene matches: 2.

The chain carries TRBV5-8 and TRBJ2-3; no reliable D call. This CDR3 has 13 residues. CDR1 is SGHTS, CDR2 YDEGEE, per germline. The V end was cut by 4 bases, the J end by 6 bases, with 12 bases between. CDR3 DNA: TGTGCCAGCAGCCCCGACACCAGGGATACGCAGTATTTT. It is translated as CASSPDTRDTQYF.

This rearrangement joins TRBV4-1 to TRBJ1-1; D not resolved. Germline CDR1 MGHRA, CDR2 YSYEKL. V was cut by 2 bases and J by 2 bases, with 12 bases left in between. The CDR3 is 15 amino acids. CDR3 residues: CASSQLFPGNTEAFF. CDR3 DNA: TGCGCCAGCAGCCAACTCTTCCCGGGAAACACTGAAGCTTTCTTT.

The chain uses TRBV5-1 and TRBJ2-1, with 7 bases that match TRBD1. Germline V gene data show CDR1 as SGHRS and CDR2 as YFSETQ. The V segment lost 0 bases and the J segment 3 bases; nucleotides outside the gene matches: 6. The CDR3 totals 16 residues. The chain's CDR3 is CASSLAPGTDYNEQFF. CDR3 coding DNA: TGCGCCAGCAGCTTGGCCCCCGGGACAGACTACAATGAGCAGTTCTTC.

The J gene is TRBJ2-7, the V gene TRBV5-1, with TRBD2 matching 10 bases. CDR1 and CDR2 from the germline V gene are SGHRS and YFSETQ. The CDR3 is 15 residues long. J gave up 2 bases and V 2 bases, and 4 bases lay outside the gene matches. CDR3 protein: CASSLGAGGPYEQYF. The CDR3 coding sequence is TGCGCCAGCAGCTTAGGAGCGGGGGGGCCCTACGAGCAGTACTTC. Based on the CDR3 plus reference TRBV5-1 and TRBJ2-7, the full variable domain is KAGVTQTPRYLIKTRGQQVTLSCSPISGHRSVSWYQQTPGQGLQFLFEYFSETQRNKGNFPGRFSGRQFSNSRSEMNVSTLELGDSALYLCASSLGAGGPYEQYFGPGTRLTVT.

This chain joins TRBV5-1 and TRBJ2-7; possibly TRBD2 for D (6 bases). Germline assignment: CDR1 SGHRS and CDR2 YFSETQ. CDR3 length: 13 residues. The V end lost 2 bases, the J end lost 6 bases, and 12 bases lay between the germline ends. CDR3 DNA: TGCGCCAGCAGCTTTGCGGGATCGATCGAGCAGTACTTC. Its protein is CASSFAGSIEQYF.

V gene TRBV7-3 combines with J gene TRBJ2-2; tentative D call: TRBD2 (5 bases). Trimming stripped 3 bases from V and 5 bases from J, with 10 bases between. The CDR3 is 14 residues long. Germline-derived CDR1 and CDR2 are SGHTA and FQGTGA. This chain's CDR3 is CASSFGVRTGELFF. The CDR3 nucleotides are TGTGCCAGCAGCTTCGGGGTTCGAACCGGGGAGCTGTTTTTT.

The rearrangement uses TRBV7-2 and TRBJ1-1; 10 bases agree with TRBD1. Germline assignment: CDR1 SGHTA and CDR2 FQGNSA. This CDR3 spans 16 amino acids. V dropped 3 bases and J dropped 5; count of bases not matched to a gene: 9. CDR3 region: CASSFFWTGGETEAFF. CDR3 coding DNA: TGTGCCAGCAGCTTTTTTTGGACAGGGGGAGAGACTGAAGCTTTCTTT.